The source of this TCR beta chain is a study of T-cell reconstitution after alpha-beta-depleted transplantation in children. Unique molecular identifiers were used in preparing the TCRbeta library. TCRdb reprocessed the PCR reads with MiXCR, giving one entry per CDR3 protein. In the table there are hundreds of thousands of distinct CDR3 sequences, approximately 12% of which are singletons. Germline values: CDR1 SGHAT, CDR2 FQNNGV. This CDR3 has 14 amino acids. Trimming took 0 bases from V and 4 from J, leaving 10 bases between them. The chain uses TRBV11-2 and TRBJ2-7; D unclear. The material was PBMCs from the stem cell graft donor, obtained from the stem cell graft. The receptor's source is a human donor who donated a stem cell graft to a child with combined immunodeficiency. The CDR3 nucleotides read TGTGCCAGCAGCTTAGAGGCCGTAAATTACGAGCAGTACTTC. Its protein is CASSLEAVNYEQYF.